This T cell receptor (beta chain) came from a study of cytomegalovirus exposure and HLA in healthy donors. Study context: A preliminary data release comprised around 85 million unique TCRs obtained from HLA-typed donors.

V lost 2 bases and J lost 1; bases outside the gene matches: 8. CDR3 length equals 18 residues. Germline CDR1 reads SGHTA; CDR2 reads FQGTGA. In the PCR, 60 Vbeta and 13 Jbeta primers were used. In the original analysis: An analysis performed later counted about 80 million unique TCR beta chains (around 10 million of them shared). The protocol was immunoSEQ multiplex PCR, while the TCRdb copy is restricted to in-frame clones and leaves out a portion. V and J calls and clone size are as listed in that table; D and trimming were resolved from the DNA. Here the sample spans around 130,000 clones, just under 80% being singletons. As to this clone: The antigen is unknown.

Study-level points and caveats: Equally common other TCR beta chains were less clonally expanded than HLA-associated ones, a later analysis found. Being productive about 87% or about 30% of the time was typical of most TCR beta V segments in an earlier analysis.

The chain combines TRBV7-3 with TRBJ2-6; 7 bases agree with TRBD1. The clonotype was recovered from a woman in her thirties or forties in good health and CMV-seronegative. Sequences were obtained from PBMCs. In nucleotides, the CDR3 is TGTGCCAGCAGCTTAGTTGTAGGGGGCGGATCTGGGGCCAACGTCCTGACTTTC. Translation gives CASSLVVGGGSGANVLTF.